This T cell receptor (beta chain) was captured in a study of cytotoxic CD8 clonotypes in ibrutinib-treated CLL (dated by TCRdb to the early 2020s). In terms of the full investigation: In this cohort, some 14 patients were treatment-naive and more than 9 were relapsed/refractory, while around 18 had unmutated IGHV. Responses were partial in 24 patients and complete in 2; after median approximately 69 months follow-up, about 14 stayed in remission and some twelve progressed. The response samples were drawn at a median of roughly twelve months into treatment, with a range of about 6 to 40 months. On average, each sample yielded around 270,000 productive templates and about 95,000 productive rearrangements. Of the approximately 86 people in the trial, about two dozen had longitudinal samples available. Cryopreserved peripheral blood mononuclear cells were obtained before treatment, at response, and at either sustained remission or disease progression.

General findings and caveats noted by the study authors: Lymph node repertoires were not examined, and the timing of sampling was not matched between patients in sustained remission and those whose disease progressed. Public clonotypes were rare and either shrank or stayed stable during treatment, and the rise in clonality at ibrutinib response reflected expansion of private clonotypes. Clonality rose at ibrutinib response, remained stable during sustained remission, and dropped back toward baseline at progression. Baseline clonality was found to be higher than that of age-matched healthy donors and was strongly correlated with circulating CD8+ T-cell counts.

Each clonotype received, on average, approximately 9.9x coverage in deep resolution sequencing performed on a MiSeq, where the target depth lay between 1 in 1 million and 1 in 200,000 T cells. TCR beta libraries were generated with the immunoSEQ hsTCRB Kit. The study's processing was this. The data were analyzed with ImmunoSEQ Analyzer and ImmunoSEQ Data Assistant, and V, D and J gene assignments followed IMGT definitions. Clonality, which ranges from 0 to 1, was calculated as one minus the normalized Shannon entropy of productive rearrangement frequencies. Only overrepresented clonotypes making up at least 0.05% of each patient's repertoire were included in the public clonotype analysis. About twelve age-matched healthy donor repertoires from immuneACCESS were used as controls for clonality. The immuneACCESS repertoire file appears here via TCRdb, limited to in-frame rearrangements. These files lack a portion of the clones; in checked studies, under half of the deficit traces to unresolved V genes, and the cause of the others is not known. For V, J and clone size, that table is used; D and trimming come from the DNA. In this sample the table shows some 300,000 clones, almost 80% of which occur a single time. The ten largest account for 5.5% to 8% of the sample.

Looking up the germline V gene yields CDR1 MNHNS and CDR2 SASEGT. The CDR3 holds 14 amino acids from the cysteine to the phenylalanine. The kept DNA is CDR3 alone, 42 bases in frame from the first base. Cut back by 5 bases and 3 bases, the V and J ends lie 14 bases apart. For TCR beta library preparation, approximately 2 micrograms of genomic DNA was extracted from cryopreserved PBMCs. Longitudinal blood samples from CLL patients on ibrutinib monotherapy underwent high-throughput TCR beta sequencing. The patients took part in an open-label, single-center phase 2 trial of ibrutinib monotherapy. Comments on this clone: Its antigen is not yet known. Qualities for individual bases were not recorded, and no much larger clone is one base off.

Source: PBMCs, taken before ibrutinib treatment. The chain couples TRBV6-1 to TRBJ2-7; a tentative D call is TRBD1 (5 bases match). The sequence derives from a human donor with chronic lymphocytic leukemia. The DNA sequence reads TGTGCCAGCAGTCCCGGACCCCAGGGCTACGAGCAGTACTTC. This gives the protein CASSPGPQGYEQYF.